This record looks at one T cell receptor beta chain sequence and its context. These data are taken from a study of blood T cell repertoires in COVID-19. Background on the study: Acute and convalescent COVID-19 samples came from the United States, Italy and Spain. Sample material is recorded as cDNA or gDNA derived from T cells, B-cell-depleted T cells, or PBMCs.

Original handling: Estimation of nucleated cell counts was performed using reference gene primer amplification. The data were produced by immunoSEQ multiplex PCR, yet TCRdb's version contains in-frame clones alone and is incomplete. V, J and clone size reflect that table, while D and trimming were determined from the DNA. The table has roughly 69,000 clones, 80% to 90% seen once. Per the germline V gene, CDR1 is SGHTA and CDR2 is FQGTGA. The CDR3 sequence is 15 residues long. V gave up 5 bases and J gave up 1 base, with 14 bases separating them. The clonotype originates from a human donor in a cohort sampled during active COVID-19. The chain recombines TRBV7-3 with TRBJ2-5; possibly TRBD2 for D (6 bases). Specimen: peripheral blood. The CDR3 is CASSPYGAGQETQYF. The CDR3 nucleotides are TGTGCCAGCAGCCCATATGGAGCGGGCCAAGAGACCCAGTACTTC.